The 13 T cell receptor beta chains reported below all come from one sample, sequenced in a study of patients and donors after allogeneic stem cell transplantation. One entry per CDR3 protein results from TCRdb running MiXCR on the RT-PCR reads. The sample records about 960,000 distinct CDR3 sequences, approximately 18% being singletons. Specimen: blood, either unsorted or a sorted T cell fraction (not recorded which). These receptor sequences come from a human donor who was either an allogeneic HSCT recipient or a stem cell or donor lymphocyte infusion donor (not recorded which). It is not recorded whose cells these are; they may come from a transplant donor.

The V and J genes are TRBV5-1 and TRBJ2-7; TRBD2 matches 11 bases. Germline V gene data show CDR1 as SGHRS and CDR2 as YFSETQ. This CDR3 has 16 amino acids. Unmatched junction bases numbered 11, after V lost 3 bases and J lost 6 bases. CDR3 DNA sequence: TGCGCCAGCAGCTCACAGCTAGCGGGAGGCACACGCGAGCAGTACTTC. Its protein is CASSSQLAGGTREQYF.

This clonotype has more than one count but fewer than ten. The chain is built from TRBV21-1 and TRBJ2-7; TRBD1, the table's D call, lacks a check against the DNA. TRBV21-1 is classified as a pseudogene. The CDR3 length is 16 residues. The chain's CDR3 is CASTFKGAAESYEQYF. CDR3 DNA: TGTGCCAGCACCTTTAAAGGGGCGGCTGAATCCTACGAGCAGTACTTC.

There are a few counts of this clonotype. The CDR3 loop reads CASRPRDRAVSEQFF. The CDR3 coding sequence is TGTGCCAGCAGACCCCGGGACAGGGCAGTAAGTGAGCAGTTCTTC. The chain has TRBV28 and TRBJ2-1, with 9 bases lining up with TRBD1. The CDR3 contains 15 residues. CDR1 MDHEN and CDR2 SYDVKM come from the germline V gene. The V and J ends lost 6 bases and 9 bases, in that order; junction bases with no gene match: 12.

This clonotype occurred a few times. The chain uses TRBV7-9 and TRBJ1-5; no clear D. The V gene lost 5 bases and the J gene lost 6 bases, with 17 bases spanning the gap. This CDR3 has 15 amino acids. From germline, CDR1 is SEHNR and CDR2 FQNEAQ (reference sequence). DNA of the CDR3: TGTGCCAGCAGCCCAACGGGCGGCGGGGTTCAGCCCCAGCATTTT. Residues: CASSPTGGGVQPQHF.

The V and J genes are TRBV2 and TRBJ2-7; D might be TRBD1 (6 bases). Looked up from germline, CDR1 is SNHLY and CDR2 is FYNNEI. The CDR3 loop spans 14 amino acids. The V and J ends lost 4 bases and 2 bases respectively, with 12 bases between them. CDR3 nucleotides: TGTGCCAGCAGTGGGGGGACATCCCCCTACGAGCAGTACTTC. It codes for CASSGGTSPYEQYF.

This clonotype was counted many times. The chain recombines TRBV7-9 with TRBJ2-7; the D gene is possibly TRBD1 (6 bases). The V and J ends lost 3 bases and 3 bases respectively, with 9 bases between them. Germline V gene data show CDR1 as SEHNR and CDR2 as FQNEAQ (reference sequence). This CDR3 spans 13 amino acids. CDR3 coding DNA: TGTGCCAGCAGCTTCGGACAGTACTACGAGCAGTACTTC. It encodes CASSFGQYYEQYF.

A note on this clonotype: The junction does not match germline at one end; this may be a read error. The CDR3 reads CTSSLARLAKYQETQYF. In nucleotides, the CDR3 is TGTACCAGCAGTTTAGCTCGGCTAGCGAAGTACCAAGAGACCCAGTACTTC. The gene calls are TRBV12-3 or TRBV12-4 and TRBJ2-5; tentative D call: TRBD2 (6 bases). This CDR3 is 17 amino acids long.

This clonotype was detected ten times or more. This chain uses TRBV3-1 with TRBJ2-1; D call uncertain. Per germline, CDR1 LGHDT and CDR2 YNNKEL (reference sequence). Trimming stripped 1 base from V and 7 bases from J, with 5 bases between. CDR3 size: 12 residues. DNA for the CDR3: TGTGCCAGCAGCCAAGGGGGTAATGAGCAGTTCTTC. Residues: CASSQGGNEQFF.

A few counts support this clonotype. The V gene is TRBV19, the J gene TRBJ2-3; tentatively, D is TRBD2 (5 bases). The CDR3 extends over 12 amino acids. CDR1 and CDR2 from the germline V gene are LNHDA and SQIVND (reference sequence). Trimming shortened V by 6 bases and J by 8 bases, and 12 bases separated the two germline ends. This CDR3 is CASRATSRTQYF. As DNA, the CDR3 is TGTGCCAGTAGGGCCACTAGTCGTACGCAGTATTTT.

The chain combines TRBV25-1 with TRBJ2-2; 10 bases agree with TRBD1. This CDR3 is built from 16 residues. Germline trimming cut 4 bases from V and 6 bases from J; bases unmatched to any gene: 8. CDR1 is MGHDK, CDR2 SYGVNS, per germline. Written as DNA, the CDR3 is TGTGCCAGCAGTGCCCGGGACAGGGGTATGGCCGGGGAGCTGTTTTTT. Its translation: CASSARDRGMAGELFF.

The rearrangement uses TRBV6-1 and TRBJ2-7; D may correspond to TRBD1 or TRBD2 (5 bases each). V lost 5 bases, J lost 1 base, and 15 bases lay in between. CDR1 is MNHNS, CDR2 SASEGT, per germline. The CDR3 sequence is 15 residues long. This CDR3 is CASSISGTGSYEQYF. CDR3 bases: TGTGCCAGCAGTATATCCGGGACGGGTTCCTACGAGCAGTACTTC.

This clonotype appeared many times. One end of the junction fails to match germline, which may point to a read error. The V gene is TRBV5-1, the J gene TRBJ2-7, with 10 bases aligning to TRBD2. The CDR3 runs to 14 residues. The germline gives CDR1 SGHRS, CDR2 YFSETQ. Written as DNA, the CDR3 is TGTGCCAGCAGCTTAGGACTAGCGGACTACGAGCAGTACTTC. It is translated as CASSLGLADYEQYF.

In this sample, this clonotype turned up many times. The chain is built from TRBV4-3 and TRBJ1-6; D remains unclear. The CDR3 runs 16 residues. Between the trimmed V and J ends, which lost 0 bases and 6 bases, there was a span of 12 bases. In germline, CDR1 is LGHNA, CDR2 YSLEER. CDR3 coding DNA: TGCGCCAGCAGCCAAGAATCTGTGGAGGCTAATTCACCCCTCCACTTT. It translates to CASSQESVEANSPLHF.